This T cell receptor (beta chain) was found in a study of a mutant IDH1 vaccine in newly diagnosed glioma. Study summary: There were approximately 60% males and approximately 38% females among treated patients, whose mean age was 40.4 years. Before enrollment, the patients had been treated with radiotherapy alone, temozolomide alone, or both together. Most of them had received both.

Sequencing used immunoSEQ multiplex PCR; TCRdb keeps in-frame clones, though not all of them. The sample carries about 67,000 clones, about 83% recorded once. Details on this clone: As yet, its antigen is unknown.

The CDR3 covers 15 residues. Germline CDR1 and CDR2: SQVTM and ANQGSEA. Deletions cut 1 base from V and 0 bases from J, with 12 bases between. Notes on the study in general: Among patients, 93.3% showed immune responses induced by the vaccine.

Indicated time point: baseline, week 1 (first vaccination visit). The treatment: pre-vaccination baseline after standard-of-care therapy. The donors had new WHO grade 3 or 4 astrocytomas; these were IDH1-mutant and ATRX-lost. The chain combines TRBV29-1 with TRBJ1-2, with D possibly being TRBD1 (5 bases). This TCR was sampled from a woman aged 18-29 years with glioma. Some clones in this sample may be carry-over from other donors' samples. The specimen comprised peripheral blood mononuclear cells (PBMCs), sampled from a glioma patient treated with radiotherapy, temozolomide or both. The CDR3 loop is CSVEAPGPPNYGYTF. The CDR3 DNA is TGCAGCGTTGAAGCCCCGGGACCGCCTAACTATGGCTACACCTTC.